The rows below give T cell receptor beta chains drawn from one sample of a study of cytomegalovirus exposure and HLA in healthy donors. Assay: immunoSEQ multiplex PCR; the TCRdb copy retains only in-frame clones and omits some. The table includes around 150,000 clones, 80% to 90% detected once. Sequencing was done on a sample of PBMCs. The receptors shown here come from a young man in good health and CMV-seronegative. Both conserved end residues are part of each CDR3. D genes are given only for firm matches. Size is omitted from some rows. Given values are once, few, many or a class for expanded clones.

d_gene: TRBD1; abundance: -; j_gene: TRBJ2-1; v_gene: TRBV15; CDR3aa: CATSRLMRDRVDNEQFF; CDR3nt: TGTGCCACCAGCAGACTTATGCGGGACAGGGTCGACAATGAGCAGTTCTTC
d_gene: TRBD2; abundance: -; j_gene: TRBJ2-1; v_gene: TRBV5-1; CDR3aa: CASSSFSGGARNEQFF; CDR3nt: TGCGCCAGCAGCTCGTTTAGCGGGGGGGCGCGGAACGAGCAGTTCTTC
d_gene: -; abundance: -; j_gene: TRBJ2-7; v_gene: TRBV28; CDR3aa: CASSLEGMTRPRYEQYF; CDR3nt: TGTGCCAGCAGTTTAGAGGGTATGACAAGGCCACGCTACGAGCAGTACTTC
d_gene: TRBD2; abundance: few; j_gene: TRBJ2-3; v_gene: TRBV9; CDR3aa: CASSPASGRDPGTDTQYF; CDR3nt: TGTGCCAGCAGCCCTGCTAGCGGGAGGGACCCCGGGACAGATACGCAGTATTTT
d_gene: TRBD1; abundance: few; j_gene: TRBJ2-7; v_gene: TRBV7-9; CDR3aa: CASSRGQGLNEQYF; CDR3nt: TGTGCCAGCAGCAGGGGACAGGGGTTGAACGAGCAGTACTTC
d_gene: TRBD2; abundance: few; j_gene: TRBJ2-1; v_gene: TRBV5-6; CDR3aa: CASSSDIPGTSPINEQFF; CDR3nt: TGTGCCAGCAGCTCCGACATTCCCGGGACTAGCCCTATCAATGAGCAGTTCTTC
d_gene: -; abundance: -; j_gene: TRBJ2-1; v_gene: TRBV4-3; CDR3aa: CASSQATGFPYNEQFF; CDR3nt: TGCGCCAGCAGCCAAGCAACAGGGTTCCCCTACAATGAGCAGTTCTTC
d_gene: -; abundance: -; j_gene: TRBJ1-2; v_gene: TRBV28; CDR3aa: CASSLDSNYGYTF; CDR3nt: TGTGCCAGCAGTTTGGACAGCAACTATGGCTACACCTTC
d_gene: TRBD2; abundance: -; j_gene: TRBJ2-7; v_gene: TRBV2; CDR3aa: CASTPSGVSYEQYF; CDR3nt: TGTGCCAGCACCCCTAGCGGGGTCTCCTACGAGCAGTACTTC
d_gene: -; abundance: -; j_gene: TRBJ1-1; v_gene: TRBV6-1; CDR3aa: CASSPRGVNTEAFF; CDR3nt: TGTGCCAGCAGTCCTCGGGGGGTGAACACTGAAGCTTTCTTT
d_gene: -; abundance: -; j_gene: TRBJ2-5; v_gene: TRBV10-3; CDR3aa: CATGREVQETQYF; CDR3nt: TGTGCCACTGGTCGCGAGGTACAAGAGACCCAGTACTTC
d_gene: -; abundance: -; j_gene: TRBJ1-2; v_gene: TRBV21-1; CDR3aa: CASSLLLPFYGYTF; CDR3nt: TGTGCCAGCAGCCTACTACTTCCATTCTATGGCTACACCTTC
d_gene: TRBD1; abundance: -; j_gene: TRBJ1-6; v_gene: TRBV27; CDR3aa: CASRTLGTDISPLHF; CDR3nt: TGTGCCAGCAGAACTCTCGGGACAGACATTTCACCCCTCCACTTT
d_gene: -; abundance: once; j_gene: TRBJ2-1; v_gene: TRBV7-7; CDR3aa: CASSLDIYNEQFF; CDR3nt: TGTGCCAGCAGCTTAGACATCTACAATGAGCAGTTCTTC
d_gene: -; abundance: -; j_gene: TRBJ1-2; v_gene: TRBV2; CDR3aa: CASRQGSNYGYTF; CDR3nt: TGTGCCAGCAGACAGGGTTCTAACTATGGCTACACCTTC
d_gene: -; abundance: -; j_gene: TRBJ1-5; v_gene: TRBV6-5; CDR3aa: CASSRQRNQPQHF; CDR3nt: TGTGCCAGCAGTCGACAGCGCAATCAGCCCCAGCATTTT
d_gene: -; abundance: -; j_gene: TRBJ1-1; v_gene: TRBV19; CDR3aa: CASSVHAGTNTEAFF; CDR3nt: TGTGCCAGTAGTGTCCACGCCGGGACAAACACTGAAGCTTTCTTT
d_gene: TRBD1; abundance: -; j_gene: TRBJ1-2; v_gene: TRBV18; CDR3aa: CASSHTTGTGGPYAYGYTF; CDR3nt: TGTGCCAGCTCACATACAACAGGGACAGGTGGCCCATATGCCTATGGCTACACCTTC
d_gene: TRBD1; abundance: -; j_gene: TRBJ2-3; v_gene: TRBV5-1; CDR3aa: CASSIQGQGPDTQYF; CDR3nt: TGCGCCAGCTCGATCCAGGGACAGGGGCCAGATACGCAGTATTTT
d_gene: TRBD1; abundance: once; j_gene: TRBJ1-2; v_gene: TRBV5-4; CDR3aa: CASSRGREGHGYTF; CDR3nt: TGTGCCAGCAGCAGGGGGCGGGAAGGTCATGGCTACACCTTC
d_gene: -; abundance: -; j_gene: TRBJ1-5; v_gene: TRBV28; CDR3aa: CASSFLRETLYNQPQHF; CDR3nt: TGTGCCAGCAGTTTTCTCAGGGAAACGCTCTACAATCAGCCCCAGCATTTT
d_gene: -; abundance: -; j_gene: TRBJ1-1; v_gene: TRBV5-6; CDR3aa: CASSPTTGYKSGEAFF; CDR3nt: TGTGCCAGCAGCCCGACGACAGGATATAAAAGTGGTGAAGCTTTCTTT
d_gene: -; abundance: -; j_gene: TRBJ2-7; v_gene: TRBV16; CDR3aa: CASSDPTVPYEQYF; CDR3nt: TGTGCCAGCAGCGACCCAACAGTACCCTACGAGCAGTACTTC
d_gene: -; abundance: -; j_gene: TRBJ2-3; v_gene: TRBV7-9; CDR3aa: CASSLGQGSTDTQYF; CDR3nt: TGTGCCAGCAGCTTAGGGCAGGGCAGCACAGATACGCAGTATTTT
d_gene: TRBD2; abundance: -; j_gene: TRBJ2-3; v_gene: TRBV6-6; CDR3aa: CVSSYPPGGTQYF; CDR3nt: TGTGTCAGCAGTTACCCCCCGGGGGGTACGCAGTATTTT
d_gene: -; abundance: -; j_gene: TRBJ2-1; v_gene: TRBV5-1; CDR3aa: CASSGGGGRNEQFF; CDR3nt: TGCGCCAGCAGCGGGGGGGGCGGGCGGAATGAGCAGTTCTTC
d_gene: -; abundance: -; j_gene: TRBJ2-5; v_gene: TRBV21-1; CDR3aa: CASKKTTVSQETQYF; CDR3nt: TGTGCCAGCAAAAAAACCACCGTTAGCCAAGAGACCCAGTACTTC
d_gene: TRBD1; abundance: -; j_gene: TRBJ1-2; v_gene: TRBV28; CDR3aa: CASTLGDRNGYTF; CDR3nt: TGTGCCAGCACCCTGGGGGACAGAAATGGCTACACCTTC
d_gene: -; abundance: -; j_gene: TRBJ2-3; v_gene: TRBV5-6; CDR3aa: CASSPRQKLSTDTQYF; CDR3nt: TGTGCCAGCAGCCCAAGACAGAAACTGAGCACAGATACGCAGTATTTT
d_gene: -; abundance: -; j_gene: TRBJ1-5; v_gene: TRBV28; CDR3aa: CASKRGMGGNQPQHF; CDR3nt: TGTGCCAGCAAGCGCGGGATGGGCGGCAATCAGCCCCAGCATTTT
d_gene: TRBD2; abundance: -; j_gene: TRBJ2-7; v_gene: TRBV28; CDR3aa: CASSSLLVGSGDSYWNEQYF; CDR3nt: TGTGCCAGCAGTTCGCTCCTGGTAGGCAGCGGGGACTCCTACTGGAACGAGCAGTACTTC
d_gene: TRBD1; abundance: once; j_gene: TRBJ1-6; v_gene: TRBV7-9; CDR3aa: CASSPDRTGGSPLHF; CDR3nt: TGTGCCAGCAGCCCAGATAGGACAGGGGGCTCACCCCTCCACTTT
d_gene: TRBD1; abundance: -; j_gene: TRBJ1-3; v_gene: TRBV18; CDR3aa: CASSLTGDSGNTIYF; CDR3nt: TGTGCCAGCTCACTTACAGGGGATTCTGGAAACACCATATATTTT
d_gene: TRBD2; abundance: -; j_gene: TRBJ2-5; v_gene: TRBV2; CDR3aa: CASRSTRGAPGETQYF; CDR3nt: TGTGCCAGCAGGAGCACGCGGGGGGCCCCGGGGGAGACCCAGTACTTC
d_gene: TRBD1; abundance: -; j_gene: TRBJ2-1; v_gene: TRBV28; CDR3aa: CASVDRGPYNEQFF; CDR3nt: TGTGCCAGCGTGGACAGGGGGCCCTACAATGAGCAGTTCTTC
d_gene: TRBD2; abundance: -; j_gene: TRBJ2-1; v_gene: TRBV27; CDR3aa: CASSLGGGGVNEQFF; CDR3nt: TGTGCCAGCAGTTTAGGCGGGGGAGGTGTGAATGAGCAGTTCTTC
d_gene: -; abundance: -; j_gene: TRBJ2-2; v_gene: TRBV28; CDR3aa: CASTGPVGGANTGELFF; CDR3nt: TGTGCCAGCACCGGACCCGTGGGGGGGGCTAACACCGGGGAGCTGTTTTTT
d_gene: TRBD1; abundance: -; j_gene: TRBJ1-3; v_gene: TRBV7-8; CDR3aa: CASSLETGADTIYF; CDR3nt: TGTGCCAGCAGCTTAGAGACAGGGGCAGACACCATATATTTT
d_gene: -; abundance: -; j_gene: TRBJ2-5; v_gene: TRBV6-5; CDR3aa: CASSYSGGLETQYF; CDR3nt: TGTGCCAGCAGTTACTCCGGGGGGCTGGAGACCCAGTACTTC
d_gene: -; abundance: -; j_gene: TRBJ2-1; v_gene: TRBV6-6; CDR3aa: CASRALADNEQFF; CDR3nt: TGTGCCAGCAGAGCCCTAGCAGACAATGAGCAGTTCTTC
d_gene: TRBD2; abundance: few; j_gene: TRBJ2-7; v_gene: TRBV6-5; CDR3aa: CASGSREGQEQYF; CDR3nt: TGTGCCAGCGGGTCCAGGGAGGGTCAGGAGCAGTACTTC